The next 15 T cell receptor beta chains were all read from a single sample in a study of CD8+ T cells in alopecia areata. Reverse transcription of extracted RNA yielded cDNA, which provided the sequencing template. Some clones are missing from TCRdb's copy, which holds only in-frame ones; the method was immunoSEQ multiplex PCR. The data hold 90,000 to 150,000 clones, with more than 30% observed a single time. Sequencing was carried out using CD4+ T cells sorted from blood. The receptor source for this set is a human donor with alopecia areata.

This clone was seen a few times. The rearrangement joins TRBV5-1 to TRBJ2-1; D gene ambiguous. Trimming took off 0 bases at V and 5 bases at J, with 3 bases between the two ends. The CDR3 runs 12 residues. CDR1 and CDR2 from the germline V gene are SGHRS and YFSETQ. This CDR3 is CASSLAHNEQFF. Written as DNA, the CDR3 is TGCGCCAGCAGCTTGGCCCACAATGAGCAGTTCTTC.

This chain connects TRBV7-9 to TRBJ2-6; D unresolved. V was shortened by 8 bases and J by 7 bases, with 12 bases between the two germline ends. The length of the CDR3 is 13 residues. From germline, CDR1 is SEHNR and CDR2 FQNEAQ (reference sequence). The CDR3 DNA sequence: TGTGCCAGCTCCCCGTATTTAGCCAACGTCCTGACTTTC. The encoded protein is CASSPYLANVLTF.

This clone was counted between two and nine times. The gene calls are TRBV30 and TRBJ1-5, with a possible D match to TRBD1 (5 bases). The CDR3 extends over 13 amino acids. V dropped 5 bases and J dropped 2 bases, with 10 bases sitting between them. CDR1 GTSNPN and CDR2 SVGIG come from the germline V gene (reference sequence). The CDR3 spells CAWGGGGNQPQHF. In nucleotides, the CDR3 is TGTGCCTGGGGGGGAGGGGGCAATCAGCCCCAGCATTTT. Based on the CDR3 plus reference TRBV30 and TRBJ1-5, the full variable domain is SQTIHQWPATLVQPVGSPLSLECTVEGTSNPNLYWYRQAAGRGLQLLFYSVGIGQISSEVPQNLSASRPQDRQFILSSKKLLLSDSGFYLCAWGGGGNQPQHFGDGTRLSIL.

The rearrangement uses TRBV7-3 and TRBJ2-5; D unresolved. The CDR3 contains 14 residues. V dropped 2 bases and J dropped 2 bases, with 9 bases sitting between them. Germline CDR1 and CDR2: SGHTA and FQGTGA. CDR3 DNA sequence: TGTGCCAGCAGCTTAGAACCGCTACAAGAGACCCAGTACTTC. As protein: CASSLEPLQETQYF.

The J gene is TRBJ2-7, the V gene TRBV20-1; D is unclear. This CDR3 is built from 10 residues. The germline V gene has CDR1 DFQATT and CDR2 SNEGSKA (reference sequence). Trimming removed 6 bases from V and 9 bases from J, with 12 bases in between. CDR3 protein: CSALLRPQYF. CDR3 in DNA: TGCAGTGCCCTTCTCAGGCCGCAGTACTTC.

The V and J genes are TRBV2 and TRBJ1-5; no clear D. The CDR3 runs 13 residues. The germline gives CDR1 SNHLY, CDR2 FYNNEI. V lost 4 bases and J 5 bases, leaving 9 bases between the germline ends. The DNA for the CDR3 is TGTGCCAGCAGTGGGGAGAGCGATCAGCCCCAGCATTTT. This gives the protein CASSGESDQPQHF. Full variable domain (outside the CDR3, taken from reference TRBV2 and TRBJ1-5): EPEVTQTPSHQVTQMGQEVILRCVPISNHLYFYWYRQILGQKVEFLVSFYNNEISEKSEIFDDQFSVERPDGSNFTLKIRSTKLEDSAMYFCASSGESDQPQHFGDGTRLSIL.

A note on this clone: Other DNA sequences in this specimen translate into the identical CDR3. V gene TRBV30 combines with J gene TRBJ2-7; 12 positions match TRBD2. Trimming at V came to 2 bases and at J to 4 bases, leaving 3 bases not matched to a gene. CDR1 and CDR2 (germline): GTSNPN, SVGIG (reference sequence). The CDR3 is made up of 14 amino acids. CDR3: CAWSTGLAGYEQYF. DNA for the CDR3: TGTGCCTGGAGTACCGGACTAGCGGGATACGAGCAGTACTTC.

In its sample, this clone was seen many times. The V call is TRBV11-2, the J call TRBJ2-2; D remains unclear. The CDR3 has 13 residues. V dropped 2 bases and J dropped 2 bases, with 3 bases sitting between them. CDR1 is SGHAT, CDR2 FQNNGV, per germline. CDR3 region: CASSLTNTGELFF. The CDR3 region has the DNA TGTGCCAGCAGCTTAACAAACACCGGGGAGCTGTTTTTT. The whole variable domain, remainder taken from reference TRBV11-2 and TRBJ2-2, is EAGVAQSPRYKIIEKRQSVAFWCNPISGHATLYWYQQILGQGPKLLIQFQNNGVVDDSQLPKDRFSAERLKGVDSTLKIQPAKLEDSAVYLCASSLTNTGELFFGEGSRLTVL.

This clone was observed once. CDR3 in DNA: TGTGCCTGGAGTGTAATGGGAGTGGGCCAAGAGACCCAGTACTTC. It is translated as CAWSVMGVGQETQYF. This chain links TRBV30 with TRBJ2-5, with D perhaps matching TRBD2 (5 bases). The CDR3 contains 15 residues. Germline CDR1 GTSNPN, CDR2 SVGIG (reference sequence). V dropped 0 bases and J dropped 1 base, with 12 bases sitting between them.

The chain employs TRBV27 and TRBJ1-5; D unresolved. The V end was cut by 6 bases, the J end by 3 bases, with 9 bases between. There are 13 residues in the CDR3. CDR1 is MNHEY and CDR2 is SMNVEV in the germline V gene (reference sequence). CDR3 DNA sequence: TGTGCCAGCAGCGGGCAGACCAATCAGCCCCAGCATTTT. It yields the protein CASSGQTNQPQHF.

The chain links TRBV19 to TRBJ2-7, with D unclear. The CDR3 spans 14 residues. Trimming took 1 base from V and 2 from J, leaving 9 bases between them. CDR1 is LNHDA, CDR2 SQIVND, per germline (reference sequence). CDR3 sequence: CASSIVTDAYEQYF. The CDR3 nucleotides read TGTGCCAGTAGTATAGTAACGGACGCCTACGAGCAGTACTTC.

The chain has TRBV29-1 and TRBJ1-1, with 8 bases lining up with TRBD1. The CDR3 is 12 amino acids. After removal of 3 bases from V and 7 bases from J, the junction contained 4 bases not matched to a gene. Germline assignment: CDR1 SQVTM and CDR2 ANQGSEA. In DNA form, the CDR3 reads TGCAGCGTTGATGACAGGGGAGGTGAAGCTTTCTTT. This sequence encodes CSVDDRGGEAFF. Full variable domain (remainder filled in from reference TRBV29-1 and TRBJ1-1): SAVISQKPSRDICQRGTSLTIQCQVDSQVTMMFWYRQQPGQSLTLIATANQGSEATYESGFVIDKFPISRPNLTFSTLTVSNMSPEDSSIYLCSVDDRGGEAFFGQGTRLTVV.

The genes are TRBV27 and TRBJ2-1; TRBD1 matches at 8 bases. Germline V gene lookup returns CDR1 MNHEY and CDR2 SMNVEV (reference sequence). The J segment lost 10 bases and the V segment lost 7 bases, leaving 15 bases of the junction unmatched. The CDR3 loop spans 15 amino acids. CDR3 coding DNA: TGTGCCAGCACCCCGGGACAGGCCAAGTCAAAGGAGCAGTTCTTC. The encoded protein is CASTPGQAKSKEQFF.

The chain uses TRBV18 and TRBJ1-1; D is unclear. V was pared by 3 bases and J by 1 base, with 12 bases between. The germline V gene encodes CDR1 KGHSH and CDR2 LQKENI. The CDR3 runs 15 residues. CDR3 amino acids: CASSPPQRGNTEAFF. The CDR3 bases are TGTGCCAGCTCACCCCCTCAACGGGGGAACACTGAAGCTTTCTTT.

V and J are TRBV27 and TRBJ2-7; D is undetermined. V lost 6 bases and J 2 bases, leaving 11 bases between the germline ends. The CDR3 runs to 13 residues. CDR1 and CDR2 from the germline V gene are MNHEY and SMNVEV (reference sequence). As DNA, the CDR3 is TGTGCCAGCAGGCGACTGGGCGCCTACGAGCAGTACTTC. This translates into CASRRLGAYEQYF.